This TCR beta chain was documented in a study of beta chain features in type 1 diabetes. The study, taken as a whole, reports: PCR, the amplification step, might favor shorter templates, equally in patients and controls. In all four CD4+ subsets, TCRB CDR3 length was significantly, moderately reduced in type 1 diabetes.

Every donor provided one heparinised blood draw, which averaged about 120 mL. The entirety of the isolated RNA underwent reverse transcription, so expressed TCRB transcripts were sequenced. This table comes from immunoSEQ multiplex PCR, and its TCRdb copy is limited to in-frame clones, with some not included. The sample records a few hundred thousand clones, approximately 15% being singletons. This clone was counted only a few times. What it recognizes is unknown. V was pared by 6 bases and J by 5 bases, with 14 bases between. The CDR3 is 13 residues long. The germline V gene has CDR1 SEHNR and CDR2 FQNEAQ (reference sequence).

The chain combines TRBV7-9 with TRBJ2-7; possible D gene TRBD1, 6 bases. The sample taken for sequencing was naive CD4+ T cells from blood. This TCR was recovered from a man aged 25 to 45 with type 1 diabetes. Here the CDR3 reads CASSWTDSHEQYF. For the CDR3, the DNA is TGTGCCAGCAGTTGGACGGACAGCCACGAGCAGTACTTC.